This is a list of T cell receptor beta chains from one sample in a study of blood T cell repertoires in COVID-19. Clones were read by immunoSEQ multiplex PCR, and TCRdb kept only the in-frame ones, dropping some. The sample lists approximately 220,000 clones; 83% were seen once. Specimen: PBMCs or T cells enriched from blood (not recorded which). These receptors came from a woman aged 35 to 49 who had been exposed to COVID-19. Each CDR3 is given without its conserved first and last residue.

ASSQAKEEWGLAKNIQY	TRBV3-1/TRBV3-2	TRBJ2-4
ASSQDRGRYGYT	TRBV5-1	TRBJ1-2
ASSPNTGREQF	TRBV18	TRBJ2-1
ASKSAGPGNSPLH	TRBV2	TRBJ1-6
ASSFEGAEGYT	TRBV5-4	TRBJ1-2
ASSPRSQGAVGELF	TRBV3-1/TRBV3-2	TRBJ2-2
ASSPPGPGGEQY	TRBV18	TRBJ2-7
ASSSVKGVAGELF	TRBV5-4	TRBJ2-2
ASSSTGLVSPLH	TRBV7-2	TRBJ1-6
ASSLRSGTDAF	TRBV5-5	TRBJ1-1